The rows below give T cell receptor beta chains drawn from one sample of a study of blood T cell repertoires in COVID-19. TCRdb's copy holds only in-frame clones and misses some; the assay was immunoSEQ multiplex PCR. Among roughly 190,000 clones listed, more than 85% were seen once. The specimen was PBMCs or T cells enriched from blood (not recorded which). The receptors derive from a middle-aged woman in a cohort exposed to, infected with or recovered from COVID-19 (not recorded which). The CDR3 runs from the conserved cysteine through the conserved F or W. Each record gives: D gene, V gene, clone size, J gene, CDR3 protein, CDR3 DNA. The D gene is left open where the match is weak. Clone size, where shown, is once, few, many, or a class for clones that have expanded.

>NA|TRBV14|NA|TRBJ2-5
CASSQGGSETQYF
TGTGCCAGCAGCCAAGGAGGGTCCGAGACCCAGTACTTC
>NA|TRBV16|NA|TRBJ1-5
CASSQSIGTQNQPQHF
TGTGCCAGCAGCCAATCGATCGGGACACAGAATCAGCCCCAGCATTTT
>TRBD1|TRBV5-1|NA|TRBJ1-1
CASSLTGGLVEAFF
TGCGCCAGCAGCTTAACAGGGGGCCTTGTTGAAGCTTTCTTT
>NA|TRBV27|NA|TRBJ2-5
CASSLFLGETQYF
TGTGCCAGCAGTTTATTCCTCGGAGAGACCCAGTACTTC
>NA|TRBV30|NA|TRBJ2-5
CAWRGLATETQYF
TGTGCCTGGAGAGGTCTAGCCACAGAGACCCAGTACTTC
>NA|TRBV27|NA|TRBJ1-3
CASRPSHSSGNTIYF
TGTGCCAGCAGACCCTCCCACAGCTCTGGAAACACCATATATTTT
>NA|TRBV3-1/TRBV3-2|NA|TRBJ2-1
CASSQPSDRGLSGRGYNEQFF
TGTGCCAGCAGCCAACCATCGGACAGGGGATTGAGCGGGAGAGGATACAATGAGCAGTTCTTC
>NA|TRBV13|NA|TRBJ2-1
CASSLVSREQFF
TGTGCCAGCAGCTTAGTTTCCCGTGAGCAGTTCTTC
>TRBD2|TRBV15|NA|TRBJ2-1
CATSRGRGLVKYNEQFF
TGTGCCACCAGCAGAGGAAGAGGACTAGTAAAATACAATGAGCAGTTCTTC
>NA|TRBV9|NA|TRBJ1-1
CASSPRMGATIEAFF
TGTGCCAGCAGCCCACGGATGGGGGCGACTATTGAAGCTTTCTTT
>NA|TRBV3-1/TRBV3-2|NA|TRBJ1-1
CASSQAGRGLGNTEAFF
TGTGCCAGCAGCCAAGCGGGGCGGGGTCTGGGGAACACTGAAGCTTTCTTT
>NA|TRBV5-6|NA|TRBJ2-7
CASSSGDRPGYEQYF
TGTGCCAGCAGCTCAGGAGACCGTCCGGGATACGAGCAGTACTTC
>NA|TRBV30|NA|TRBJ1-2
CAWSRATNYGYTF
TGTGCCTGGAGTCGCGCAACTAACTATGGCTACACCTTC
>NA|TRBV19|NA|TRBJ1-1
CASSIDAGAATEAFF
TGTGCCAGTAGTATAGATGCTGGGGCGGCCACTGAAGCTTTCTTT
>NA|TRBV6-2/TRBV6-3|NA|TRBJ2-7
CASSLGGKAVYEQYF
TGTGCCAGCAGTTTGGGCGGGAAGGCAGTTTACGAGCAGTACTTC
>NA|TRBV28|NA|TRBJ1-3
CASSFEITSGNTIYF
TGTGCCAGCAGTTTTGAGATTACCTCTGGAAACACCATATATTTT
>NA|TRBV7-2|NA|TRBJ2-7
CASSWSLVGGVGHEQYF
TGTGCCAGCAGCTGGAGCCTGGTGGGGGGAGTGGGCCACGAGCAGTACTTC
>NA|TRBV12-3/TRBV12-4|once|TRBJ1-5
CASSSFPRQPQHF
TGTGCCAGCAGTTCATTTCCTCGGCAGCCCCAGCATTTT
>TRBD1|TRBV20-1|many|TRBJ1-2
CSASRTGNGYTF
TGCAGTGCTAGTCGGACAGGGAATGGCTACACCTTC
>NA|TRBV5-5|NA|TRBJ1-2
CASSVTGDLGYTF
TGTGCCAGCAGCGTCACCGGGGACTTAGGCTACACCTTC
>TRBD1|TRBV6-5|NA|TRBJ2-1
CASSPGQGRPHEQFF
TGTGCCAGCAGCCCCGGACAGGGACGGCCCCATGAGCAGTTCTTC
>NA|TRBV3-1/TRBV3-2|once|TRBJ1-1
CASSQGWRTEAFF
TGTGCCAGCAGCCAAGGGTGGCGGACTGAAGCTTTCTTT
>TRBD1|TRBV5-6|NA|TRBJ1-1
CASGPTGGLETEAFF
TGTGCCAGCGGGCCGACAGGGGGTCTAGAAACTGAAGCTTTCTTT
>TRBD1|TRBV6-5|many|TRBJ2-5
CASMWDRGTQGTQYF
TGTGCCAGTATGTGGGACAGGGGTACCCAAGGGACCCAGTACTTC
>TRBD1|TRBV3-1/TRBV3-2|NA|TRBJ2-2
CASSHSFGQGVNTGELFF
TGTGCCAGCAGCCACTCCTTCGGACAGGGGGTGAACACCGGGGAGCTGTTTTTT
>NA|TRBV7-2|NA|TRBJ2-3
CASSLDVGGTQYF
TGTGCCAGCAGCTTAGATGTCGGTGGTACGCAGTATTTT
>NA|TRBV6-5|NA|TRBJ1-2
CASSLGTRGAVGYTF
TGTGCCAGCAGCCTCGGCACCAGGGGCGCGGTTGGCTACACCTTC
>NA|TRBV11-2|NA|TRBJ1-1
CASSQFRVNTEAFF
TGTGCCAGCAGCCAATTCAGGGTGAACACTGAAGCTTTCTTT
>TRBD2|TRBV6-2/TRBV6-3|NA|TRBJ2-1
CASSYGGLAGHNEQFF
TGTGCCAGCAGTTACGGGGGACTAGCGGGGCACAATGAGCAGTTCTTC
>TRBD1|TRBV5-1|NA|TRBJ1-2
CASSSGTANYGYTF
TGCGCCAGCAGCTCAGGGACAGCTAACTATGGCTACACCTTC
>TRBD1|TRBV28|NA|TRBJ1-5
CASSLLSTGHNQPQHF
TGTGCCAGCAGTTTACTATCGACAGGGCACAATCAGCCCCAGCATTTT
>NA|TRBV9|NA|TRBJ2-1
CASSVISYNEQFF
TGTGCCAGCAGCGTAATTAGTTACAATGAGCAGTTCTTC
>NA|TRBV5-4|few|TRBJ1-6
CDTGGSYNSPLHF
TGTGACACCGGGGGCTCCTATAATTCACCCCTCCACTTT
>NA|TRBV9|NA|TRBJ2-7
CASSPKTGYEQYF
TGTGCCAGCAGCCCCAAGACAGGCTACGAGCAGTACTTC
>NA|TRBV6-2/TRBV6-3|NA|TRBJ2-1
CASSYSRDEQFF
TGTGCCAGCAGTTATAGCCGCGATGAGCAGTTCTTC
>NA|TRBV5-4|NA|TRBJ1-6
CASSPVGGSYNSPLHF
TGTGCCAGCAGCCCGGTCGGGGGCTCCTATAATTCACCCCTCCACTTT
>NA|TRBV7-2|NA|TRBJ1-6
CASSLVQDSYNSPLHF
TGTGCCAGCAGCTTAGTGCAGGATAGTTATAATTCACCCCTCCACTTT
>TRBD1|TRBV18|NA|TRBJ1-1
CASSPWTGENTEAFF
TGTGCCAGCTCACCTTGGACAGGGGAGAACACTGAAGCTTTCTTT
>TRBD2|TRBV30|NA|TRBJ2-3
CAPIAGITDTQYF
TGTGCCCCCATAGCGGGCATCACAGATACGCAGTATTTT
>TRBD2|TRBV30|few|TRBJ2-7
CAWSRGVAYGEQYF
TGTGCCTGGAGTCGGGGGGTAGCTTACGGGGAGCAGTACTTC
>NA|TRBV1|NA|TRBJ2-3
CTSSHETSDWGDTQYF
TGCACCAGCAGCCACGAAACTAGCGACTGGGGGGATACGCAGTATTTT
>NA|TRBV6-2/TRBV6-3|NA|TRBJ2-7
CASSYSASSYEQYF
TGTGCCAGCAGTTACTCCGCCAGTTCCTACGAGCAGTACTTC
>TRBD2|TRBV7-2|NA|TRBJ2-1
CASSLLAAYNEQFF
TGTGCCAGCAGCTTGCTAGCGGCCTACAATGAGCAGTTCTTC
>NA|TRBV7-9|NA|TRBJ1-2
CASSLAEGQISGYTF
TGTGCCAGCAGCTTAGCGGAAGGACAAATTTCTGGCTACACCTTC
>NA|TRBV2|NA|TRBJ2-3
CASSEQQAQYF
TGTGCCAGCAGTGAACAGCAGGCGCAGTATTTT
>NA|TRBV11-2|NA|TRBJ2-3
CASSSVWRAARDTQYF
TGTGCCAGCAGCTCTGTCTGGCGGGCTGCGCGGGATACGCAGTATTTT
>TRBD2|TRBV4-3|NA|TRBJ2-1
CASSQAKGLAYYNEQFF
TGCGCCAGCAGCCAAGCGAAAGGACTAGCGTATTACAATGAGCAGTTCTTC
>NA|TRBV11-2|NA|TRBJ2-3
CASSWGVGVGYF
TGTGCCAGCAGCTGGGGAGTCGGCGTAGGGTATTTT
>NA|TRBV19|NA|TRBJ1-5
CASSIGSGNQPQHF
TGTGCCAGTAGTATTGGGAGCGGGAATCAGCCCCAGCATTTT
>TRBD2|TRBV9|NA|TRBJ2-1
CASSVVGDYNNEQFF
TGTGCCAGCAGCGTAGTGGGGGACTACAACAATGAGCAGTTCTTC
>TRBD2|TRBV27|NA|TRBJ2-5
CASGPLSGARETQYF
TGTGCCAGCGGGCCGCTTAGCGGGGCGCGAGAGACCCAGTACTTC
>NA|TRBV5-1|NA|TRBJ1-1
CASSFSGPGTEAFF
TGCGCCAGCAGCTTTAGTGGCCCGGGGACTGAAGCTTTCTTT
>TRBD1|TRBV7-9|NA|TRBJ1-2
CASSPGQGGYGYTF
TGTGCCAGCAGCCCCGGACAGGGGGGATATGGCTACACCTTC
>NA|TRBV9|NA|TRBJ1-1
CASSSLDSPRNTEAFF
TGTGCCAGCAGCTCCCTAGACAGCCCACGGAACACTGAAGCTTTCTTT
>NA|TRBV4-1|NA|TRBJ2-7
CASSQDKGTEEQYF
TGCGCCAGCAGCCAAGATAAAGGGACTGAAGAGCAGTACTTC